Reported below is one T cell receptor (beta chain). As yet, its antigen is unknown. Profiled with immunoSEQ multiplex PCR; TCRdb holds only in-frame clones, not every one. Here the sample spans 9,500 to 15,000 clones, approximately 93% being singletons. The data derive from a study of regulatory and conventional T cells in RAG deficiency. Findings and caveats of the study: Sorted Omenn CD25-high CD127-low cells may not be bona fide Tregs. Compared with controls, unique Treg TCR beta sequences dropped roughly 94-fold in Omenn syndrome and CID/AS. RAG-deficient patients showed markedly lower Shannon entropy and higher Simpson indices than control T-cell subsets.

Blood CD4+ CD25-high CD127-low regulatory T cells supplied the genomic DNA template. In addition, the sample was reused for a study of regulatory T cells. That work adds: The PCR used 52 TRBV and 13 TRBJ primers.

This receptor was identified in a human donor in good health. What was sequenced was CD127- CD25+ CD4+ Tregs sorted from blood.

The CDR3 DNA is TGTGCCAGCAGTTTCAGGGTCTTGGGAGAAAAACTGTTTTTT. Amino acids: CASSFRVLGEKLFF. This chain joins TRBV6-5 and TRBJ1-4; D is perhaps TRBD1 (5 bases). Germline CDR1 and CDR2: MNHEY and SVGAGI. CDR3 length equals 14 residues. Trimming shortened V by 4 bases and J by 8 bases, and 14 bases separated the two germline ends.